A single sample gave rise to the 4 T cell receptor beta chains below, sequenced in a study of CD8+ T cells in alopecia areata. RNA, once extracted, was reverse transcribed into cDNA for use as the sequencing template. Method: immunoSEQ multiplex PCR; TCRdb's copy keeps in-frame clones and lacks some. The sample holds approximately 150,000 clones; 67% are singletons and the top ten take roughly an eighth. This sample comprised CD8+ T cells sorted from blood, obtained at week 0. The receptors stem from a human donor with alopecia areata.

This clone was counted a single time. The chain recombines TRBV4-1 with TRBJ2-2, with a weak D call TRBD1 (6 bases). V dropped 3 bases and J dropped 7 bases, with 15 bases sitting between them. Germline V gives CDR1 MGHRA, CDR2 YSYEKL. The CDR3 is made up of 15 amino acids. The CDR3, as DNA: TGCGCCAGCAGCCACGCCCACAGGGAAGGCGGGGAGCTGTTTTTT. Translating gives CASSHAHREGGELFF.

This clone was picked up a small number of times. The chain combines TRBV6-1 with TRBJ2-1; D gene uncertain. The V end was cut by 7 bases, the J end by 8 bases, with 6 bases between. From germline, CDR1 is MNHNS and CDR2 SASEGT. This CDR3 spans 10 amino acids. Here the CDR3 reads CASNVDEQFF. In DNA, the CDR3 is TGTGCCAGCAATGTCGATGAGCAGTTCTTC.

The gene calls are TRBV29-1 and TRBJ2-1, with D unclear. Germline CDR1 reads SQVTM; CDR2 reads ANQGSEA. CDR3 size: 12 residues. V was shortened by 2 bases and J by 0 bases, with 2 bases between the two germline ends. CDR3 nucleotide sequence: TGCAGCGTTGAAAGCTCCTACAATGAGCAGTTCTTC. Protein sequence: CSVESSYNEQFF.

The V call is TRBV7-2, the J call TRBJ1-1; possible D gene TRBD1, 5 bases. This CDR3 comprises 11 residues. Per germline, CDR1 SGHTA and CDR2 FQGNSA. V was shortened by 11 bases and J by 5 bases, with 12 bases between the two germline ends. CDR3 DNA sequence: TGTGCCCAAGGGGATGGTACTGAAGCTTTCTTT. Translation gives CAQGDGTEAFF.